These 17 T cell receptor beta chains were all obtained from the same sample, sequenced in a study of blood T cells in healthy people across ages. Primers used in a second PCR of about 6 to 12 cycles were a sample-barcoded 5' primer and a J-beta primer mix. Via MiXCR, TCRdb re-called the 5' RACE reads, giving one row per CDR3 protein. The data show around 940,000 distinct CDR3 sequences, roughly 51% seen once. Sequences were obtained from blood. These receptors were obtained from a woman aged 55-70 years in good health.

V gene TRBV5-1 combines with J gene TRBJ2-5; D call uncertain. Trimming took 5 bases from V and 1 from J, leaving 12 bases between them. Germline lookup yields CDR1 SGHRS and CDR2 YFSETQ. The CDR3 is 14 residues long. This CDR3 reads CASRSARSQETQYF. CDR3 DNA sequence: TGCGCCAGCAGGTCGGCCCGGAGCCAAGAGACCCAGTACTTC.

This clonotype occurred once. CDR3: CASSRQAGHTDTQYF. CDR3 DNA sequence: TGTGCCAGTAGTCGCCAGGCGGGCCATACAGATACGCAGTATTTT. This chain links TRBV19 with TRBJ2-3, with D tentatively TRBD2 (5 bases). Trimming shortened V by 5 bases and J by 3 bases, and 15 bases separated the two germline ends. Germline loops: CDR1 LNHDA, CDR2 SQIVND (reference sequence). The CDR3 has 15 residues.

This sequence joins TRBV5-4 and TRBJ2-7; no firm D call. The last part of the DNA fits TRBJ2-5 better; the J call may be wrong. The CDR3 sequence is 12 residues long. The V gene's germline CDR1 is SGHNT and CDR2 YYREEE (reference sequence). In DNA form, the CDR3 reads TGTGCCAGCAGCTGGCCTGGGGAGACCCAGTACTTC. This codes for CASSWPGETQYF.

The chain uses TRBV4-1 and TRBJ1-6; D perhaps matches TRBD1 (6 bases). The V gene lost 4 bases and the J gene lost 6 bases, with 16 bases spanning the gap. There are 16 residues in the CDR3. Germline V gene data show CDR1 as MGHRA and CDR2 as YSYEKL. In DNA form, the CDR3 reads TGCGCCAGCAGCCCTCACACAGGGTTTGGTAATTCACCCCTCCACTTT. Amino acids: CASSPHTGFGNSPLHF.

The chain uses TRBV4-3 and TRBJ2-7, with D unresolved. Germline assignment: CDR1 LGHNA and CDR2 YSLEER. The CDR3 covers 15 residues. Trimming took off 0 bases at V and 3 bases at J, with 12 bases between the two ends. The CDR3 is CASSQDRVHLYEQYF. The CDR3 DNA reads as TGCGCCAGCAGCCAAGACCGGGTCCACCTCTACGAGCAGTACTTC.

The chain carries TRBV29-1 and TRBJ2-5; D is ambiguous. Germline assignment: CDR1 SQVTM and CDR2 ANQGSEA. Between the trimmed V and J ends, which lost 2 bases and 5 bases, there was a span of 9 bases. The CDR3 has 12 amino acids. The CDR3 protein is CSVENLGETQYF. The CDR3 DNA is TGCAGCGTTGAAAACCTAGGGGAGACCCAGTACTTC. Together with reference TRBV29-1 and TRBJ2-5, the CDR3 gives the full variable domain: SAVISQKPSRDICQRGTSLTIQCQVDSQVTMMFWYRQQPGQSLTLIATANQGSEATYESGFVIDKFPISRPNLTFSTLTVSNMSPEDSSIYLCSVENLGETQYFGPGTRLLVL.

The CDR3: CASSLTSDRVHEQYF. CDR3 coding DNA: TGCGCCAGCAGCTTGACCTCGGACAGGGTTCACGAGCAGTACTTC. The rearrangement links TRBV5-1 to TRBJ2-7, with 8 bases matching TRBD1. With V trimmed by 1 base and J by 5 bases, 8 bases remained unmatched. The V gene's germline CDR1 is SGHRS and CDR2 YFSETQ. The CDR3 extends over 15 amino acids.

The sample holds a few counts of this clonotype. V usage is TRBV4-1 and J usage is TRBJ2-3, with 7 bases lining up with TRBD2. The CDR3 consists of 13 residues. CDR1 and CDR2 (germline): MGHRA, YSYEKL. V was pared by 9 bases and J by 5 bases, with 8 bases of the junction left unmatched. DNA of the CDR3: TGCGCCAGTAAGGCGGGAGATAGAGATACGCAGTATTTT. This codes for CASKAGDRDTQYF.

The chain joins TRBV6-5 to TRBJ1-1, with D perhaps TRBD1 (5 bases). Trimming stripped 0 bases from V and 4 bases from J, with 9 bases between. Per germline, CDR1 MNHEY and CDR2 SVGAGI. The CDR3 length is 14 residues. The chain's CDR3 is CASSYSPGITEAFF. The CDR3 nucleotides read TGTGCCAGCAGTTACTCCCCAGGGATCACTGAAGCTTTCTTT.

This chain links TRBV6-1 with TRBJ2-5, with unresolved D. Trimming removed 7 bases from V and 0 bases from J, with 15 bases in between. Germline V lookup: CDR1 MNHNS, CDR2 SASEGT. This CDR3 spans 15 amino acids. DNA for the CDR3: TGTGCCAGCACGTTTGGGCCTGTTTACCAAGAGACCCAGTACTTC. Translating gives CASTFGPVYQETQYF.

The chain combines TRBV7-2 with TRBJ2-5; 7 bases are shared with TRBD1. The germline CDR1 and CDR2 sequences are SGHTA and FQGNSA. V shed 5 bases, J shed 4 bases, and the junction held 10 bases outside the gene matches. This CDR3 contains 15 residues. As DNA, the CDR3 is TGTGCCAGCAGCCCCGACCTGACAGGGCCAGAGACCCAGTACTTC. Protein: CASSPDLTGPETQYF.

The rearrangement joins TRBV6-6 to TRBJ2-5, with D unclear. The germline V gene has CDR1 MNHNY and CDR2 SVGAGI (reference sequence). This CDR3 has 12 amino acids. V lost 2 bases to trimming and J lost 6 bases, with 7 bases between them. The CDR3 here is CASSYEGQTQYF. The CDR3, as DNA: TGTGCCAGCAGTTACGAAGGTCAGACCCAGTACTTC.

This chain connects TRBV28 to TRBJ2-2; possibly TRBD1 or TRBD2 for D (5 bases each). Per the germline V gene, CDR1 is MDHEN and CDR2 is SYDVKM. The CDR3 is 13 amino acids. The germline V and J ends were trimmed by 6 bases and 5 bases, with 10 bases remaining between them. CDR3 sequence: CASRGELTGELFF. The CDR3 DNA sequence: TGTGCCAGCAGGGGGGAGTTAACCGGGGAGCTGTTTTTT.

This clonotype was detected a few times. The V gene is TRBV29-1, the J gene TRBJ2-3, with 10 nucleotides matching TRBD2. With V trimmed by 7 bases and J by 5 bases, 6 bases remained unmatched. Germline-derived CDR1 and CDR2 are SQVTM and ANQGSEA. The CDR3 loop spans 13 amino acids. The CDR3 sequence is CSGRLAGVDTQYF. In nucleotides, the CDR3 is TGCAGCGGAAGGCTAGCGGGAGTAGATACGCAGTATTTT.

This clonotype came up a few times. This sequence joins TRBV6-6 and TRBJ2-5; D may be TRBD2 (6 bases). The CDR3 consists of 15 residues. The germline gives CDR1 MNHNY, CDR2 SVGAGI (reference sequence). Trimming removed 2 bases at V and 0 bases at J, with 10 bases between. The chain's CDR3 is CASSYGGTYQETQYF. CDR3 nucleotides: TGTGCCAGCAGTTACGGGGGGACCTACCAAGAGACCCAGTACTTC.

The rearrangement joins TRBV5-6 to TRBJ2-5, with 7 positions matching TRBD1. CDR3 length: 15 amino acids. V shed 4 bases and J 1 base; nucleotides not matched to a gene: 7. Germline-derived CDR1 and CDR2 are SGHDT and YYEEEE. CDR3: CASSRTGQSQETQYF. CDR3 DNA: TGTGCCAGCAGCCGCACGGGACAGTCCCAAGAGACCCAGTACTTC. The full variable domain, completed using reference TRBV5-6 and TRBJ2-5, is DAGVTQSPTHLIKTRGQQVTLRCSPKSGHDTVSWYQQALGQGPQFIFQYYEEEERQRGNFPDRFSGHQFPNYSSELNVNALLLGDSALYLCASSRTGQSQETQYFGPGTRLLVL.

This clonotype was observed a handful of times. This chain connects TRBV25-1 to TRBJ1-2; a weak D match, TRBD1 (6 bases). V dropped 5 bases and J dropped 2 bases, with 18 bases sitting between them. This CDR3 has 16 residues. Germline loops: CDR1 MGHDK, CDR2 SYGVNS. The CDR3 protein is CASSYGQQGRNYGYTF. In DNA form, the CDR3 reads TGTGCCAGCAGTTACGGCCAACAGGGAAGGAACTATGGCTACACCTTC.